This T cell receptor (beta chain) originates from a study of blood T cells in healthy people across ages. With 1 base removed from V and 5 bases from J, the gap between germline ends came to 8 bases. CDR3 length: 13 residues. The donors, all healthy, were Caucasians living in Russia, aged roughly 6 to 100. Next came a second PCR, run for about 7 to 12 cycles, which used a sample-barcoded 5' primer along with a J-beta primer mix. TCRdb redid the calling of the 5' RACE reads with MiXCR, one entry per CDR3 protein. Here the sample spans fewer than 1,200,000 distinct CDR3 sequences, around 27% being singletons. The same specimen was also included in a second study, on T cells of mothers and their children. That source notes: Extracted RNA, in its entirety, went into cDNA synthesis at roughly 1.5 ug per 15 ul.

Sequenced sample: blood. The chain has TRBV12-3 or TRBV12-4 and TRBJ1-1; D ambiguous. The clonotype originates from a girl aged 2-10 years in good health. CDR3 loop: CASSLVERTEAFF. CDR3 bases: TGTGCCAGCAGTTTAGTAGAAAGGACTGAAGCTTTCTTT.